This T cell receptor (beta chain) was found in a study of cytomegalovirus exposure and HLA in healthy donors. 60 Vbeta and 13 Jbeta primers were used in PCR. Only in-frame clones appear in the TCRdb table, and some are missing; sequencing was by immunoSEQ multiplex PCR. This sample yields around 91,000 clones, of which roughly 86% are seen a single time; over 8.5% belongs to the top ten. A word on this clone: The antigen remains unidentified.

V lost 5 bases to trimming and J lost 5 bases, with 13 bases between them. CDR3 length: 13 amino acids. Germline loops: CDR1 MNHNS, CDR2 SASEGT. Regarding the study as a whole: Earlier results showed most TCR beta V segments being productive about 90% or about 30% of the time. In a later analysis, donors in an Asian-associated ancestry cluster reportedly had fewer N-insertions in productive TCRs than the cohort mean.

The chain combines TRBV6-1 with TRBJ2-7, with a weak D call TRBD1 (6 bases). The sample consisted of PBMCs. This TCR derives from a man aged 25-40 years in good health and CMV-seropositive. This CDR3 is CASSRGRGNEQYF. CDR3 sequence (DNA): TGTGCCAGCAGTCGAGGCAGGGGCAACGAGCAGTACTTC.